Described below is a single TCR beta chain sequence and its context. Sorting used thawed, overnight-rested PBMC stained with anti-CD3, a viability dye and GMM-loaded CD1B tetramer. The lipid loaded on the CD1B tetramers was C32 glucose monomycolate from Rhodococcus equi. Tetramer-sorted PBMC had been CD14 monocyte-depleted before freezing. Some 95,000 tetramer-negative cells were sorted from each donor. These data belong to a study of T cells in tuberculosis. Study-wide findings and caveats: Low-affinity CD1B-GMM tetramer-binding T cells may have been missed.

The germline CDR1 and CDR2 sequences are MDHEN and SYDVKM. V dropped 2 bases and J dropped 4 bases, with 21 bases sitting between them. The CDR3 contains 17 residues. Chain pairing is unknown; alpha and beta were sequenced separately. TCRdb's table, derived via immunoSEQ multiplex PCR, lists solely in-frame clones and lacks some. The table records more than 70,000 clones, roughly 88% of them present only once. The source material was CD1b-GMM tetramer-negative cells sorted from PBMCs. This chain joins TRBV28 and TRBJ2-7, with TRBD2 as a possible D gene (6 bases). The origin of this receptor is an adult woman with latent tuberculosis. The CDR3 sequence is CASSLHSFRDSLYEQYV. CDR3 nucleotide sequence: TGTGCCAGCAGTTTACATTCGTTTCGGGACTCTCTTTACGAGCAGTACGTC.